The 4 T cell receptor beta chains given below trace back to one sample, sequenced in a study of T cells in Graves' hyperthyroidism and ophthalmopathy (dated by TCRdb to between 2018 and 2020). Libraries were built with multiplex PCR. Sequencing instrument: Illumina HiSeq 2000. The TCR beta CDR3 regions were amplified from the RNA transcripts. A first-round RT-PCR of the TCR CDR3 used the HTBI primer set with the Qiagen OneStep RT-PCR kit. The public reads were quality trimmed at Q25 with fastp and then assembled into clones with MiXCR by TCRdb, keeping productive beta chains. Every CDR3 protein is listed once, alongside the most common genes and DNA of its rows. The sample table contains tens of thousands of distinct CDR3 sequences; only one count was recorded for 52% of them. 15% to 20% of the sample belongs to the ten largest clones. The sample was blood. Receptors originate from a man between 35 and 55 years old with Graves' ophthalmopathy.

The chain carries TRBV7-8 and TRBJ2-3; 8 nucleotides align to TRBD1. Germline trimming cut 7 bases from V and 11 bases from J; bases unmatched to any gene: 20. The CDR3 covers 16 residues. Germline CDR1 SGHVS, CDR2 FQNEAQ. This CDR3 reads CASTNPTGGLANEQYF. CDR3 sequence (DNA): TGTGCCAGCACCAATCCTACAGGGGGATTGGCCAATGAGCAGTATTTT.

The chain recombines TRBV19 with TRBJ1-2, with TRBD1 matching over 8 bases. V shed 5 bases and J 4 bases; nucleotides not matched to a gene: 9. CDR3 length equals 15 residues. CDR1 and CDR2 from the germline V gene are LNHDA and SQIVND (reference sequence). CDR3: CASSSSGTGFYGYTF. The CDR3 DNA sequence: TGTGCCAGTAGTTCGTCCGGGACAGGATTCTATGGCTACACCTTC.

There are many counts of this clonotype. This chain connects TRBV7-9 to TRBJ1-3, with 7 bases fitting TRBD1. Trimming cost V 5 bases and J 8 bases; bases outside gene matches: 6. Germline CDR1 reads SEHNR; CDR2 reads FQNEAQ (reference sequence). This CDR3 is 13 amino acids long. CDR3 residues: CASSTRQGDTIYF. CDR3 sequence (DNA): TGTGCCAGCAGCACCCGACAGGGTGACACCATATATTTT.

With regard to this clonotype: With a much larger clone just one base away, this may be a read error. The chain combines TRBV18 with TRBJ2-1; D ambiguous. The germline V and J ends were trimmed by 4 bases and 9 bases, with 10 bases remaining between them. CDR1 is KGHSH, CDR2 LQKENI, per germline. The CDR3 consists of 12 residues. CDR3: CASSLVETEQFF. CDR3 coding DNA: TGTGCCAGCTCACTAGTGGAGACTGAGCAGTTCTTC.